These T cell receptor beta chains were read from a single sample in a study of shared clonotypes between healthy human individuals. Clones were sequenced by immunoSEQ multiplex PCR, and TCRdb holds only the in-frame ones, with some missing. The sample lists over a million clones, 75% to 85% occurring once. Specimen: memory CD4+ T cells from PBMCs. These TCRs come from a man between 18 and 29 years old in good health. Some clones in this sample may be carry-over from other donors' samples. The CDR3 runs from the conserved cysteine through the conserved F or W. The D gene is left open where the match is weak. Clone size is shown for a subset of rows, as once, few, many or a class of expanded clone.

clone size,V gene,D gene,J gene,CDR3 DNA,CDR3 protein
.,TRBV6-1,.,TRBJ1-5,TGTGCCAGCAGTGAATTTAGGAGGGGGGTGCAGCCCCAGCATTTT,CASSEFRRGVQPQHF
once,TRBV2,.,TRBJ1-2,TGTGCCAGCAGCCTGCATTACGGCTACACCTTC,CASSLHYGYTF
.,TRBV28,TRBD2,TRBJ2-2,TGTGCCAGCACCCAAGGGGGAGCGGGAGGATCGACCGGGGAGCTGTTTTTT,CASTQGGAGGSTGELFF
.,TRBV2,.,TRBJ1-2,TGTGCCAGCAGTGAAGTTAACTATGGCTACACCTTC,CASSEVNYGYTF
.,TRBV29-1,TRBD1,TRBJ1-2,TGCAGCGTTCGCCGGGACAGGGATGGCTACACCTTC,CSVRRDRDGYTF
.,TRBV28,.,TRBJ1-4,TGTGCCAGCAGTTCACAGGGTGCAACTAATGAAAAACTGTTTTTT,CASSSQGATNEKLFF
.,TRBV4-1,TRBD2,TRBJ2-7,TGCGCCAGCAGCCGCGGAACAGCGGGAGGGCCGGAAGAGCAGTACTTC,CASSRGTAGGPEEQYF
.,TRBV9,.,TRBJ2-5,TGTGCCAGCAGCCCCCGAACGGATAGCCGGACCCAGTACTTC,CASSPRTDSRTQYF
.,TRBV19,.,TRBJ1-5,TGTGCCAGTAGTATAGCAGGGGTCAATCATCCCCAGCATTTT,CASSIAGVNHPQHF
.,TRBV7-2,.,TRBJ2-3,TGTGCCAGCAGCTTAGAAGGTAGCACGACAGATACGCAGTATTTT,CASSLEGSTTDTQYF
.,TRBV29-1,.,TRBJ2-7,TGCAGCGTTGAAGATGGGGGATCGGAGCAGTACTTC,CSVEDGGSEQYF
.,TRBV5-1,TRBD2,TRBJ2-2,TGCGCCAGCAGCAGGGGACTAACAGGCACCGGGGAGCTGTTTTTT,CASSRGLTGTGELFF
.,TRBV7-2,.,TRBJ2-5,TGTGCCAGCACCTCCGGTTTTGTAAGGCAAGAGACCCAGTACTTC,CASTSGFVRQETQYF
.,TRBV4-1,.,TRBJ2-5,TGCGCCAGCAGCCAAGGGACGGGACAAGAGACCCAGTACTTC,CASSQGTGQETQYF
once,TRBV2,TRBD1,TRBJ1-1,TGTGCCAGCAGTGTCGGGACAGGGGACACTGAAGCTTTCTTT,CASSVGTGDTEAFF
.,TRBV5-4,TRBD1,TRBJ2-2,TGTGCCAGCAGCTTGGCCCAGGGGGCCCACACCGGGGAGCTGTTTTTT,CASSLAQGAHTGELFF
.,TRBV7-2,.,TRBJ1-2,TGTGCCAGCAGGGCCTTTAGGTGGCAGAACTATGGCTACACCTTC,CASRAFRWQNYGYTF
.,TRBV28,TRBD1,TRBJ1-4,TGTGCCAGCCACAGGGGGCGACATAATGAAAAACTGTTTTTT,CASHRGRHNEKLFF
.,TRBV27,.,TRBJ2-7,TGTGCCAGCAGTTTAGGGACAGCGGGACGATACGAGCAGTACTTC,CASSLGTAGRYEQYF
.,TRBV13,TRBD2,TRBJ2-7,TGTGCCAGCAGCTCCTCTACGTCCAGCGGGAGACCTAGCGAGCAGTACTTC,CASSSSTSSGRPSEQYF
once,TRBV6-5,.,TRBJ1-3,TGTGCCAGCAGTTACCAAAACAGGGTCGGAAACACCATATATTTT,CASSYQNRVGNTIYF
.,TRBV19,.,TRBJ2-1,TGTGCCAGTAAAGCACGGGACGGGTACAATGAGCAGTTCTTC,CASKARDGYNEQFF
.,TRBV19,.,TRBJ2-3,TGTGCCAGTAGTATAGGAACGACAAATACGCAGTATTTT,CASSIGTTNTQYF
.,TRBV5-1,.,TRBJ2-2,TGCGCCAGCAGCTTGGAGGGCAGAGCTGTCGTGAACGGGGAGCTGTTTTTT,CASSLEGRAVVNGELFF
many,TRBV5-4,TRBD1,TRBJ1-2,TGTGCCAGCAGCTTGGACAGGGGCAACTATGGCTACACCTTC,CASSLDRGNYGYTF
.,TRBV6-1,TRBD1,TRBJ2-7,TGTGCCAGCAGTGAACTCGGGACAGGCCCCTACGAGCAGTACTTC,CASSELGTGPYEQYF
.,TRBV2,.,TRBJ2-7,TGTGCCAGCGGTGTGGGGGGCGCAGCCTACGAGCAGTACTTC,CASGVGGAAYEQYF
.,TRBV11-3,TRBD2,TRBJ2-1,TGTGCCAGCAGCTTTCTAGCGGGAGCCGACAATGAGCAGTTCTTC,CASSFLAGADNEQFF
once,TRBV6-6,.,TRBJ1-1,TGTGCCAGCAGGACCGGGACTGCCGGCGGAGCTTTCTTT,CASRTGTAGGAFF
.,TRBV7-2,TRBD2,TRBJ2-1,TGTGCCAGCAGCCCGGGGGGGGTTCGCAATGAGCAGTTCTTC,CASSPGGVRNEQFF
.,TRBV5-1,.,TRBJ2-2,TGCGCCAGCAGCTTAGGGTTCTCCGGGGAGCTGTTTTTT,CASSLGFSGELFF
.,TRBV4-1,TRBD1,TRBJ1-4,TGCGCCAGCAGCCACGAAGGGACAGGTCACGAAAAACTGTTTTTT,CASSHEGTGHEKLFF
once,TRBV5-5,TRBD1,TRBJ1-2,TGTGCCAGCAGACCGACAGGGTTGAACTATGGCTACACCTTC,CASRPTGLNYGYTF
.,TRBV5-4,.,TRBJ2-5,TGTGCCAGCAGCTTGGGACTGGGAGCAGTGATCCAAGAGACCCAGTACTTC,CASSLGLGAVIQETQYF
.,TRBV7-2,TRBD2,TRBJ2-5,TGTGCCAGCAGCGGACCGGGACTAGCGGGAGGATGGGGGGAGACCCAGTACTTC,CASSGPGLAGGWGETQYF
.,TRBV6-6,TRBD1,TRBJ2-1,TGTGCCAGCAACCTAAGACAGGGCATGAACAATGAGCAGTTCTTC,CASNLRQGMNNEQFF
few,TRBV10-3,.,TRBJ1-5,TGTGCCATCAGTGCACCAGGATGGGGTCAGCCCCAGCATTTT,CAISAPGWGQPQHF
.,TRBV7-9,TRBD1,TRBJ2-2,TGTGCCAGCAGCGACTTCGACCGACAGGGGTACACCGGGGAGCTGTTTTTT,CASSDFDRQGYTGELFF
once,TRBV7-9,.,TRBJ1-1,TGTGCCAGCAGCTTAGAGGGAAACACTGAAGCTTTCTTT,CASSLEGNTEAFF
few,TRBV7-9,.,TRBJ1-1,TGTGCCAGCAGCATTGGACAGAACACTGAAGCTTTCTTT,CASSIGQNTEAFF
.,TRBV5-1,TRBD1,TRBJ2-1,TGCGCCAGCAGCTTGGACGGGACAGGCTCCTACAATGAGCAGTTCTTC,CASSLDGTGSYNEQFF
.,TRBV7-2,TRBD2,TRBJ2-7,TGTGCCAGCAGCTTTCGCCTTAGCGGGGCCCCGTCATCCTACGAGCAGTACTTC,CASSFRLSGAPSSYEQYF
.,TRBV28,.,TRBJ2-7,TGTGCCAGCAATACCGGACCGCTCTACGAGCAGTACTTC,CASNTGPLYEQYF
.,TRBV28,TRBD1,TRBJ1-3,TGTGCCAGCAGTGGGACAGGGATCTACTCTGGAAACACCATATATTTT,CASSGTGIYSGNTIYF
.,TRBV19,.,TRBJ2-3,TGTGCCAGTAGAGGAATTAGTGCGCAGTATTTT,CASRGISAQYF
.,TRBV6-5,.,TRBJ2-5,TGTGCCAGCAGTTCTCCGGGGTTAAGGGGCGAAGAGACCCAGTACTTC,CASSSPGLRGEETQYF
.,TRBV5-4,.,TRBJ1-1,TGTGCCAGCAGCTTGAACAGGGCAAGGGACCTCCTCGAAGCTTTCTTT,CASSLNRARDLLEAFF
.,TRBV21-1,.,TRBJ1-5,TGTGCCAGCAGCAAATGGGGGTTTGATCAGCCCCAGCATTTT,CASSKWGFDQPQHF
.,TRBV9,.,TRBJ2-5,TGTGCCAGCAGCTCAGGGGCGGAAGAGACCCAGTACTTC,CASSSGAEETQYF
.,TRBV28,.,TRBJ1-1,TGTGCCAGCAGACCGGGTAAGAACACTGAAGCTTTCTTT,CASRPGKNTEAFF
.,TRBV2,TRBD1,TRBJ2-7,TGTGCCAGCACTTCAGGTCGACAGGGGGCCTACGAGCAGTACTTC,CASTSGRQGAYEQYF
.,TRBV7-3,TRBD2,TRBJ2-7,TGTGCCAGCAGCTTAAAAGCGGGAATCTACGAGCAGTACTTC,CASSLKAGIYEQYF
.,TRBV6-6,.,TRBJ2-7,TGTGCCAGCAGAAAGGGGACGGCCTACGAGCAGTACTTC,CASRKGTAYEQYF